The clone carrying this TCR beta chain was counted a few times. This record comes from a study of T cell changes during pregnancy in multiple sclerosis. J lost 5 bases, V lost 1 base, and 5 bases had no gene match. There are 16 residues in the CDR3. CDR1 SGHVS and CDR2 FNYEAQ come from the germline V gene. Some clones are missing from TCRdb's copy, which holds only in-frame ones; the method was immunoSEQ multiplex PCR. The sample consists of tens of thousands of clones, around 90% of them appearing once. The chain joins TRBV7-6 to TRBJ2-2; 9 bases line up with TRBD2. The specimen was peripheral blood, collected in the first trimester of pregnancy. The TCR comes from a female donor in good health, enrolled as a control in a pregnancy study. This chain's CDR3 is CASSLVNSGGTGELFF. Written as DNA, the CDR3 is TGTGCCAGCAGCTTAGTGAATAGCGGGGGAACCGGGGAGCTGTTTTTT.